These T cell receptor beta chains were read from a single sample in a study of OX40 agonist ivuxolimab in advanced cancers. Data came from immunoSEQ multiplex PCR; TCRdb stores just in-frame clones and leaves some out. Of fewer than 6,000 clones in the sample, roughly 64% were seen once. The source material was CD4+ or CD8+ T cells sorted from blood, sampled in a trial of the OX40 agonist ivuxolimab. The receptors were gathered from an adult with an advanced solid tumor such as melanoma, head and neck, liver or kidney cancer. Each CDR3 is given with its conserved first and last residue. A D gene is named only where the DNA matches it firmly. The size of a clone is reported for some rows only, either as once, few or many, or as a class for expanded clones.

d_call clone_size j_call v_call cdr3_aa cdr3_nt
- few TRBJ1-6 TRBV27 CASTTGGSYSPLHF TGTGCCAGCACCACCGGGGGTAGCTATTCACCCCTCCACTTT
- few TRBJ1-2 TRBV29-1 CSVRRGYGYTF TGCAGCGTTCGTCGAGGCTATGGCTACACCTTC
- - TRBJ1-2 TRBV6-1 CASRTHRTYGYTF TGTGCCAGCCGTACCCACAGGACTTATGGCTACACCTTC
- - TRBJ1-3 TRBV7-6 CASSPGPGYSGNTIYF TGTGCCAGCAGCCCAGGGCCGGGCTACTCTGGAAACACCATATATTTT
TRBD1 - TRBJ1-1 TRBV7-8 CASSLSGQGSHTEAFF TGTGCCAGCAGCTTATCTGGACAGGGCTCTCACACTGAAGCTTTCTTT
- once TRBJ1-1 TRBV7-9 CASILLGGITEAFF TGTGCCAGCATTCTCTTAGGGGGTATCACTGAAGCTTTCTTT
- - TRBJ2-7 TRBV11-1 CASSFSFGDSYEQYF TGTGCCAGCAGCTTCAGTTTCGGGGATTCCTACGAGCAGTACTTC
TRBD1 medium-sized TRBJ1-5 TRBV7-2 CASSSAGQGQPQHF TGTGCCAGCAGCTCCGCGGGACAGGGCCAGCCCCAGCATTTT
- few TRBJ2-7 TRBV19 CASGAGSYEQYF TGTGCCAGCGGGGCAGGGAGCTACGAGCAGTACTTC
- once TRBJ2-1 TRBV6-1 CASSEIGGFF TGTGCCAGCAGTGAAATTGGGGGGTTCTTC
TRBD1 - TRBJ1-6 TRBV6-5 CATTGGWGSPLHF TGTGCCACCACAGGGGGTTGGGGTTCACCCCTCCACTTT
- - TRBJ1-1 TRBV7-2 CASSLIVGQGITEAFF TGTGCCAGCAGCTTAATCGTCGGGCAGGGGATCACTGAAGCTTTCTTT
- - TRBJ2-5 TRBV19 CASSIEMRTETQYF TGTGCCAGTAGTATAGAAATGAGGACGGAGACCCAGTACTTC
- - TRBJ2-7 TRBV15 CATSRDRQGSYEQYF TGTGCCACCAGCAGAGATAGGCAGGGCTCCTACGAGCAGTACTTC
- once TRBJ2-2 TRBV9 CASSASSNIPNTGELFF TGTGCCAGCAGCGCATCCTCCAATATTCCGAACACCGGGGAGCTGTTTTTT
- - TRBJ1-1 TRBV6-5 CASSYYQGTTEAFF TGTGCCAGCAGTTACTATCAGGGGACCACTGAAGCTTTCTTT
- - TRBJ1-1 TRBV5-4 CASSLGSDPEAFF TGTGCCAGCAGCTTGGGGTCAGACCCTGAAGCTTTCTTT